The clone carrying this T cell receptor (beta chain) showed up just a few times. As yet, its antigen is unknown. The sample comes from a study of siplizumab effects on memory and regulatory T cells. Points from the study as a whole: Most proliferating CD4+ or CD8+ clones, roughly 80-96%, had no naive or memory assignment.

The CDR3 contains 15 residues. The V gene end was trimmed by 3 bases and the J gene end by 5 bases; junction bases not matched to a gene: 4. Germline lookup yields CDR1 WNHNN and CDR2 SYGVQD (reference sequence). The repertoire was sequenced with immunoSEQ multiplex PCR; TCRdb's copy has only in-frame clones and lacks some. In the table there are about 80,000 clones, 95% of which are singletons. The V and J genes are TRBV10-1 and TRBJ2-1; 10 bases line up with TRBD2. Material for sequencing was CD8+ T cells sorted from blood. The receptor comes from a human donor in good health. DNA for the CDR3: TGCGCCAGCAGTGACCCTGGACTAGCGGACAATGAGCAGTTCTTC. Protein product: CASSDPGLADNEQFF.